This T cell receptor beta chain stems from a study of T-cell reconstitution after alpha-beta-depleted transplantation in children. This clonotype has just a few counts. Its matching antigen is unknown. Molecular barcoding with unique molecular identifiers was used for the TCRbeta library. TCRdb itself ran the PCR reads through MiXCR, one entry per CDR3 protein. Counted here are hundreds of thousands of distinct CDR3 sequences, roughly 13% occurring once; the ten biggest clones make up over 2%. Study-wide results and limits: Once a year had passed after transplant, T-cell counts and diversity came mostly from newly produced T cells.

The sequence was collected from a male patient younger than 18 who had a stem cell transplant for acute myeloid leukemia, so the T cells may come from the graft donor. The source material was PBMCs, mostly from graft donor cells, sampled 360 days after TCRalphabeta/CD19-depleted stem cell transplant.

The CDR3 loop reads CSGGLAGHTGELFF. The DNA of the CDR3 is TGCAGCGGGGGACTAGCGGGACACACCGGGGAGCTGTTTTTT. The chain has TRBV29-1 and TRBJ2-2, with TRBD2 matching over 13 bases. The germline gives CDR1 SQVTM, CDR2 ANQGSEA. The CDR3 runs to 14 residues. V lost 7 bases and J lost 3; bases outside the gene matches: 2.